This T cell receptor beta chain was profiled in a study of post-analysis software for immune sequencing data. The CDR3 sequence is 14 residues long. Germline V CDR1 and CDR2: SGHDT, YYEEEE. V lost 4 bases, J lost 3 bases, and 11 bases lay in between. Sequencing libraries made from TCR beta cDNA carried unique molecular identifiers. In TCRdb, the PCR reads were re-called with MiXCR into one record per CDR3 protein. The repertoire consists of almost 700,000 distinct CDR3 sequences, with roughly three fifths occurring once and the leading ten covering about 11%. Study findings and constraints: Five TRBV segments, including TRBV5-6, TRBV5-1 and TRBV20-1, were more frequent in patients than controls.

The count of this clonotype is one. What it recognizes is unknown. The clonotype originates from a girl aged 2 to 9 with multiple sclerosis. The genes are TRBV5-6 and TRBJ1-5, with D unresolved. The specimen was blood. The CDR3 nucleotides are TGTGCCAGCAGCCTAGGGAGGGCCAATCAGCCCCAGCATTTT. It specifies CASSLGRANQPQHF.